The entry below describes one T cell receptor (beta chain). The CDR3 spans 15 residues. Trimming cost V 3 bases and J 0 bases, with 12 bases left between them. The germline V gene encodes CDR1 GTSNPN and CDR2 SVGIG (reference sequence). The source of the sample is a study of blood T cell repertoires in COVID-19. Looking at the study overall: The study drew acute and convalescent COVID-19 samples from the United States, Italy and Spain. T cells, B-cell-depleted T cells, or PBMCs supplied cDNA or gDNA.

In the source study's methods: Nucleated cell number was recorded as an estimate derived from reference gene primer amplification. TCRdb's copy holds only in-frame clones and misses some; the assay was immunoSEQ multiplex PCR. V and J calls and clone size follow that table, whereas D and trimming were derived from the DNA. Of 200,000 to 250,000 clones in the sample, more than 65% are singletons; the top ten hold around 4.1%. The origin of this receptor is a woman aged 40 to 55 with active or convalescent COVID-19. Sequencing was carried out using peripheral blood. The rearrangement links TRBV30 to TRBJ2-1; D possibly corresponds to TRBD1 (6 bases). CDR3 DNA: TGTGCCTGGAGCCGGAACAGGGACTCCTACAATGAGCAGTTCTTC. Protein: CAWSRNRDSYNEQFF.